The entry that follows covers one TCR beta chain sequence. What it binds is not known. The sample comes from a study of shared clonotypes between healthy human individuals. For the study at large: A couple of women and three men aged 18 to 49 served as donors. Study conclusions and caveats: An effect of sequencing depth on clonotype sharing among donors was expected. Across subsets, estimated richness was generally greater for naive than for memory populations.

CDR1 and CDR2 (germline): SNHLY, FYNNEI. V lost 7 bases, J lost 4 bases, and 4 bases stayed unmatched. CDR3 length equals 14 residues. Profiling relied on immunoSEQ multiplex PCR, and the TCRdb table lists in-frame clones only, not all of them. This sample has roughly 2,500,000 clones, with approximately 93% found just once. The sample comprised naive CD4+ T cells from PBMCs. Sample subset: CD45RA+ positively selected. This sequence originates from a man between 18 and 29 years old in good health. Some clones in this sample may be carry-over from other donors' samples. The J gene is TRBJ2-7, the V gene TRBV2; TRBD2 agrees at 13 bases. DNA for the CDR3: TGTGCCAGCACCACTAGCGGGAGGGCTTACGAGCAGTACTTC. Its protein is CASTTSGRAYEQYF.